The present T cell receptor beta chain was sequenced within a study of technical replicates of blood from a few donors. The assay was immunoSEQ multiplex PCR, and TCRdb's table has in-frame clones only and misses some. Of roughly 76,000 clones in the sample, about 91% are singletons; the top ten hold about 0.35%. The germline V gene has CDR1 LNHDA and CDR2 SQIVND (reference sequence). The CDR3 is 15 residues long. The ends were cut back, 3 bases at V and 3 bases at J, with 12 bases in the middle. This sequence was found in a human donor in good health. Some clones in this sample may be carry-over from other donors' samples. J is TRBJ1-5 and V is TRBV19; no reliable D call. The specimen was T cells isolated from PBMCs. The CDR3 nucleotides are TGTGCCAGTAGTATTGGAGGGTTTCTCAATCAGCCCCAGCATTTT. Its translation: CASSIGGFLNQPQHF.